Here is one T cell receptor beta chain with its context. Sequenced by immunoSEQ multiplex PCR; TCRdb stores in-frame clones only, minus some. The table has a few hundred thousand clones, about 80% seen once. Enrolment of Seattle patients took place during active infection, and they were followed longitudinally. V was cut by 4 bases and J by 6 bases, with 13 bases left in between. Germline V gene lookup returns CDR1 ENHRY and CDR2 SYGVKD. CDR3 length equals 14 residues. The data are from a study of blood T cell repertoires in COVID-19. About the study: Samples taken during acute and convalescent COVID-19 were collected in the United States, Italy and Spain. T cells, B-cell-depleted T cells, or PBMCs provided the cDNA or gDNA that served as material.

Sample: peripheral blood. The sequence came from a person aged 65 to 85 with COVID-19, enrolled during active disease. The chain employs TRBV10-3 and TRBJ1-5; D possibly corresponds to TRBD1 (6 bases). The CDR3 sequence: CAISVQGGRQPQHF. The CDR3 bases are TGTGCCATCAGTGTACAGGGAGGGCGTCAGCCCCAGCATTTT.